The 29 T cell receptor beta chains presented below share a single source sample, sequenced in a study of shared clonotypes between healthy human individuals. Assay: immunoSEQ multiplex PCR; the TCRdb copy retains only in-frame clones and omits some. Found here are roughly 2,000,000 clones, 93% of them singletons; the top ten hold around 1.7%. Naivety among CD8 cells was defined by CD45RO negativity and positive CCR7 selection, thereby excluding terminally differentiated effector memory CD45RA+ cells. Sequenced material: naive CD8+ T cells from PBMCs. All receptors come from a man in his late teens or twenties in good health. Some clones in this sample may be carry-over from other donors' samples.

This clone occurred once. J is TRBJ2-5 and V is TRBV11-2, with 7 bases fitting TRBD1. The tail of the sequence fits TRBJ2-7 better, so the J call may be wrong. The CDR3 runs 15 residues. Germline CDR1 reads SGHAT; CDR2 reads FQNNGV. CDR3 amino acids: CASSSRNIRDSEQYF. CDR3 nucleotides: TGTGCCAGCAGCTCTAGGAACATACGGGACAGCGAGCAGTACTTC.

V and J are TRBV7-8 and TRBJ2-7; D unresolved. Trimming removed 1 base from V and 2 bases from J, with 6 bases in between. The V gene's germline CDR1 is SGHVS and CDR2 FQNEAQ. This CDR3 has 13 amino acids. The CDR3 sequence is CASSLEPTYEQYF. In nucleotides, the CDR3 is TGTGCCAGCAGCTTAGAGCCTACCTACGAGCAGTACTTC.

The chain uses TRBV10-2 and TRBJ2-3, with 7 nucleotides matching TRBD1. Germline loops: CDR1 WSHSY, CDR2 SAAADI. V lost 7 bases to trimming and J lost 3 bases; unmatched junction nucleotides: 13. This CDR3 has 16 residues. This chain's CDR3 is CASNPRTGGGTDTQYF. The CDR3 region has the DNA TGCGCCAGCAACCCCAGGACAGGTGGTGGTACAGATACGCAGTATTTT.

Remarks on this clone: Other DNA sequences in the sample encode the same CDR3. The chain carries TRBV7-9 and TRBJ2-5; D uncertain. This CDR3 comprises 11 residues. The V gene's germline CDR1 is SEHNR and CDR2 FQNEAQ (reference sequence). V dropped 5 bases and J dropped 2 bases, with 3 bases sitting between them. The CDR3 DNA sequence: TGTGCCAGCAGCCCGCAAGAGACCCAGTACTTC. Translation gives CASSPQETQYF.

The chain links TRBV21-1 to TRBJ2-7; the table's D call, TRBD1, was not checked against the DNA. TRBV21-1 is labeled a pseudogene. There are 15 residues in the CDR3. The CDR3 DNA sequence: TGTGCCAGCATCCTAAGGGGCGTGCTGAGCTACGAGCAGTACTTC. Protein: CASILRGVLSYEQYF.

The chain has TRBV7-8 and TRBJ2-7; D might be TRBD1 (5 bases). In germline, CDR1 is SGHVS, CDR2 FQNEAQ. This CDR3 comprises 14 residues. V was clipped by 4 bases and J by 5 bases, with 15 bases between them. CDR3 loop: CASSSGSWGNEQYF. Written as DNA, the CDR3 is TGTGCCAGCAGCTCTGGGTCATGGGGCAACGAGCAGTACTTC. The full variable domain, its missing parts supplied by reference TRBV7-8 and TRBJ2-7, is GAGVSQSPRYKVAKRGQDVALRCDPISGHVSLFWYQQALGQGPEFLTYFQNEAQLDKSGLPSDRFFAERPEGSVSTLKIQRTQQEDSAVYLCASSSGSWGNEQYFGPGTRLTVT.

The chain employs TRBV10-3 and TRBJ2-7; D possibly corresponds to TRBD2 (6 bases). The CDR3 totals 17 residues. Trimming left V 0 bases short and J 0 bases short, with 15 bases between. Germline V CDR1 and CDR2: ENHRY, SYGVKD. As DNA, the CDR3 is TGTGCCATCAGTGAGTCGGGTTGGCGGGACCTCTCCTACGAGCAGTACTTC. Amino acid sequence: CAISESGWRDLSYEQYF.

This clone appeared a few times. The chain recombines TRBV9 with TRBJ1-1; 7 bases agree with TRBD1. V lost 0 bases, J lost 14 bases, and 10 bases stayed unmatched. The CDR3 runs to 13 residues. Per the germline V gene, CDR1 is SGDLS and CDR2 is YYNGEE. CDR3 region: CASSVGDRPNPFF. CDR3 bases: TGTGCCAGCAGCGTAGGGGACAGACCAAACCCCTTCTTT. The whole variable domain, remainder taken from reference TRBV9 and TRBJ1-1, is DSGVTQTPKHLITATGQRVTLRCSPRSGDLSVYWYQQSLDQGLQFLIQYYNGEERAKGNILERFSAQQFPDLHSELNLSSLELGDSALYFCASSVGDRPNPFFGQGTRLTVV.

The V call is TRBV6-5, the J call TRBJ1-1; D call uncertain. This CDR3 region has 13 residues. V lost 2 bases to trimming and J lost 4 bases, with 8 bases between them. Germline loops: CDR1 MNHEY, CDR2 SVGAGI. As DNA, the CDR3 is TGTGCCAGCAGTTACGCGGTTGCCACTGAAGCTTTCTTT. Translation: CASSYAVATEAFF.

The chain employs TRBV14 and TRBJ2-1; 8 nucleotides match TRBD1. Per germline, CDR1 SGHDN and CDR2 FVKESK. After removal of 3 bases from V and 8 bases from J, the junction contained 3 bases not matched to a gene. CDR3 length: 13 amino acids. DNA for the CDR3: TGTGCCAGCAGCCACAGGGGGCGCGATGAGCAGTTCTTC. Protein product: CASSHRGRDEQFF.

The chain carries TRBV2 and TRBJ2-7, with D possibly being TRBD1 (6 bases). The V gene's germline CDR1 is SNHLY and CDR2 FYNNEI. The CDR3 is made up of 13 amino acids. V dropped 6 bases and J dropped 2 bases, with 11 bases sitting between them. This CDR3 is CASRKAGAYEQYF. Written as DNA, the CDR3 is TGTGCCAGCAGAAAAGCAGGGGCCTACGAGCAGTACTTC. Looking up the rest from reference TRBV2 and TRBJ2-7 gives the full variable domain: EPEVTQTPSHQVTQMGQEVILRCVPISNHLYFYWYRQILGQKVEFLVSFYNNEISEKSEIFDDQFSVERPDGSNFTLKIRSTKLEDSAMYFCASRKAGAYEQYFGPGTRLTVT.

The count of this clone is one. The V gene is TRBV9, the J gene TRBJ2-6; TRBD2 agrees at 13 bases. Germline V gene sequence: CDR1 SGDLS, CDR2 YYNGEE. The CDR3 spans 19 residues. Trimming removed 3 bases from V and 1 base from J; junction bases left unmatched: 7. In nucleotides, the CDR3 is TGTGCCAGCAGCGATCGACTAGCGGGAGGCGTATCTGGGGCCAACGTCCTGACTTTC. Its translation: CASSDRLAGGVSGANVLTF.

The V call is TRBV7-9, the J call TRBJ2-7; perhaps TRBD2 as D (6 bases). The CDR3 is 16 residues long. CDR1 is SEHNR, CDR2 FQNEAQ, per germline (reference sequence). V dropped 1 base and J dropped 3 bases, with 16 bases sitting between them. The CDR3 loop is CASSLDVRERSYEQYF. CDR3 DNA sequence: TGTGCCAGCAGCTTAGACGTTCGGGAGAGGAGCTACGAGCAGTACTTC.

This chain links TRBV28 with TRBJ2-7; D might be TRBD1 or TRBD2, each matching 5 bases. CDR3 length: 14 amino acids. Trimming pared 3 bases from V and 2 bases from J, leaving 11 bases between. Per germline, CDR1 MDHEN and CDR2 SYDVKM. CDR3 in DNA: TGTGCCAGCAGTTTGGCAGGGACCCCCTACGAGCAGTACTTC. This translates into CASSLAGTPYEQYF.

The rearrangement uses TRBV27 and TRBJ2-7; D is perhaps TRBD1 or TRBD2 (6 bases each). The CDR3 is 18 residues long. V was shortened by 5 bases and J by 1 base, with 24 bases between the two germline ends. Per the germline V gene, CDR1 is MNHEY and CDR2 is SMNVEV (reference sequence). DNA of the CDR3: TGTGCCAGCAGTAACACCCGGGTCGAGGGGGGCTTTTCCTACGAGCAGTACTTC. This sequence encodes CASSNTRVEGGFSYEQYF.

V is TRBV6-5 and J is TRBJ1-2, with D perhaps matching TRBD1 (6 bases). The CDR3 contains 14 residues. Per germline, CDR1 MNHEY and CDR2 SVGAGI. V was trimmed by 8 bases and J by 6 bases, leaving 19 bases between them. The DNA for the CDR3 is TGTGCCAGCGGCGGAACCGGGACATCCGATGGCTACACCTTC. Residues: CASGGTGTSDGYTF.

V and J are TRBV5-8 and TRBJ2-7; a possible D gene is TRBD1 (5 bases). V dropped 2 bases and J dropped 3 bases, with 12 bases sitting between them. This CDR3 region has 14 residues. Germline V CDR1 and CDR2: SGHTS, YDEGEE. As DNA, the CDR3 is TGTGCCAGCAGCTTCAGGGCAGGGAACTACGAGCAGTACTTC. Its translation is CASSFRAGNYEQYF.

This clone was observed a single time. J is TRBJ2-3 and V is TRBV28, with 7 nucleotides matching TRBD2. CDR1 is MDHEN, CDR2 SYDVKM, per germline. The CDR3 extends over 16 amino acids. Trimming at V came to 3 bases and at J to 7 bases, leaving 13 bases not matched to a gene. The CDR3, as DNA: TGTGCCAGCAGTTTCGTCGGCGGGAGTAAGGCGAATACGCAGTATTTT. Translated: CASSFVGGSKANTQYF.

The CDR3 loop is CASSLEGPETIRNQPQHF. The CDR3 DNA reads as TGTGCCAGCAGTTTAGAGGGCCCTGAGACCATACGCAATCAGCCCCAGCATTTT. The chain uses TRBV28 and TRBJ1-5; no firm D call. Germline V gives CDR1 MDHEN, CDR2 SYDVKM. The length of the CDR3 is 18 residues. V shed 2 bases and J shed 2 bases, with 19 bases lying between them.

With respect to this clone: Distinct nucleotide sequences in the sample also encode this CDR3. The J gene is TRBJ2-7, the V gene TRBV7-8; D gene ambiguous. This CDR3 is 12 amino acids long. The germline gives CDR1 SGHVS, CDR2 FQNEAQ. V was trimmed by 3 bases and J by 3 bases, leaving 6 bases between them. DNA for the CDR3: TGTGCCAGCAGCTTGGGAAGCTACGAGCAGTACTTC. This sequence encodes CASSLGSYEQYF.

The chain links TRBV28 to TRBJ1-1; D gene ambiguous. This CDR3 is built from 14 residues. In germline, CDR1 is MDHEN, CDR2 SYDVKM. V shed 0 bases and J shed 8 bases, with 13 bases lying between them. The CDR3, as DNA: TGTGCCAGCAGTTTATGGACGGGTTCGGAAGAAGCTTTCTTT. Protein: CASSLWTGSEEAFF.

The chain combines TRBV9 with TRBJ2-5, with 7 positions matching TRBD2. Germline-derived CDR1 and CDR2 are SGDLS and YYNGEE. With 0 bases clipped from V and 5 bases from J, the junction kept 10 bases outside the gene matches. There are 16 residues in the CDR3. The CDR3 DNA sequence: TGTGCCAGCAGCGTAGGGCCCGGGGGGACCGCGGAGACCCAGTACTTC. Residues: CASSVGPGGTAETQYF.

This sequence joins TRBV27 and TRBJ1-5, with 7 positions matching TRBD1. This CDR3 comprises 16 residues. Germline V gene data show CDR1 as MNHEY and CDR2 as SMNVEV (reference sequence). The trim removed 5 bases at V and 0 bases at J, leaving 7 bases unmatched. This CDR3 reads CASSHRGGSSNQPQHF. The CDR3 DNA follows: TGTGCCAGCAGTCACAGGGGAGGGTCTAGCAATCAGCCCCAGCATTTT.

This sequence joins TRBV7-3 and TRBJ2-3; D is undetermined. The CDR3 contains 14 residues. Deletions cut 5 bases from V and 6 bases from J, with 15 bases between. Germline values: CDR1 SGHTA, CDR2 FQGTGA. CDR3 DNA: TGTGCCAGCAGCCCCATGGGCTCCGGGGATACGCAGTATTTT. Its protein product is CASSPMGSGDTQYF.

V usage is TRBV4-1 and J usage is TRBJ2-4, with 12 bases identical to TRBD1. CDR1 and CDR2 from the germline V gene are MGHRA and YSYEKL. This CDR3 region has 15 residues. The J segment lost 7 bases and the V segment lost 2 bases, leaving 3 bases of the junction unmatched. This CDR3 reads CASSQPGQGANIQYF. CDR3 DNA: TGCGCCAGCAGCCAACCGGGACAGGGGGCCAACATTCAGTACTTC.

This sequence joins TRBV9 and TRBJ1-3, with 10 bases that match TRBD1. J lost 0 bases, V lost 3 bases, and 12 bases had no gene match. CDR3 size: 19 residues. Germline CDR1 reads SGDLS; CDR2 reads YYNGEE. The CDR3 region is CASSGPGQGTRDSGNTIYF. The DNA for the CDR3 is TGTGCCAGCAGCGGCCCGGGACAGGGGACCCGTGACTCTGGAAACACCATATATTTT.

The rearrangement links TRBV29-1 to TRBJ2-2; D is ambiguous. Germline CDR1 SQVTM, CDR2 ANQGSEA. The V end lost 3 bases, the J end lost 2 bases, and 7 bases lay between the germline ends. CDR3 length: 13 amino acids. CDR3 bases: TGCAGCGTTGACGAGGTTAACACCGGGGAGCTGTTTTTT. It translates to CSVDEVNTGELFF.

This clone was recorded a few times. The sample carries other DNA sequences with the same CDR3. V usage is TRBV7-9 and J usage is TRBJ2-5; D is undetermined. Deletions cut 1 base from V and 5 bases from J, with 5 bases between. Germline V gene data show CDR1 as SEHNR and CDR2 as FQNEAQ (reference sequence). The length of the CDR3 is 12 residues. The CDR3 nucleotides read TGTGCCAGCAGCTTAGAGGTGGAGACCCAGTACTTC. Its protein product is CASSLEVETQYF.

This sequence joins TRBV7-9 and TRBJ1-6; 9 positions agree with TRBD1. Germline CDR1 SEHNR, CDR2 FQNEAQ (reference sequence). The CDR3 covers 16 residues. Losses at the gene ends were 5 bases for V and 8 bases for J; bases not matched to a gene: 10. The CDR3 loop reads CASSHRQGDTDSPLHF. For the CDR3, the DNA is TGTGCCAGCAGCCACAGACAGGGGGATACGGATTCACCCCTCCACTTT.